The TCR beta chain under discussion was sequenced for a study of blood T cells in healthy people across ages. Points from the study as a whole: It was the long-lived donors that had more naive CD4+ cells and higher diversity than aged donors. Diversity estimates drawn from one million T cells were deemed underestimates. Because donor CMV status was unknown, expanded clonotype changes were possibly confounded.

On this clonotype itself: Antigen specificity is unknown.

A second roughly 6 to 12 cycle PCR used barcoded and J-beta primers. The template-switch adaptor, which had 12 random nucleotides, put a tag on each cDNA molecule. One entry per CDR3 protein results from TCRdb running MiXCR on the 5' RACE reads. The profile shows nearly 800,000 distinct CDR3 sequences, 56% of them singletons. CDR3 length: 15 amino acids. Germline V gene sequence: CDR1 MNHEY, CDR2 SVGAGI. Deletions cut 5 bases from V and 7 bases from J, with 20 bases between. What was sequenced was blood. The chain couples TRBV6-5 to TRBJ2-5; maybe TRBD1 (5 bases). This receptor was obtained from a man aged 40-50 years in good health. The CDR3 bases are TGTGCCAGCAGTACTCCTCAATCAGGGCCTGCGACCCAGTACTTC. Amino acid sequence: CASSTPQSGPATQYF.